This T cell receptor (beta chain) was found in a study of blood T cell repertoires in COVID-19. Study as a whole: The study drew acute and convalescent COVID-19 samples from the United States, Italy and Spain. Sample material is recorded as cDNA or gDNA derived from T cells, B-cell-depleted T cells, or PBMCs.

Per the original data handling: Amplifying reference gene primers gave estimates of nucleated cell counts. Libraries were prepared by immunoSEQ multiplex PCR; TCRdb keeps only in-frame clonotypes and omits some of them. The V and J calls and clone size were taken over from that table, and D and trimming were inferred from the DNA. The sample lists approximately 430,000 clones; roughly 88% were seen once. The CDR3 runs 13 residues. Trimming took off 3 bases at V and 5 bases at J, with 11 bases between the two ends. The germline V gene has CDR1 SGHKS and CDR2 YYEKEE (reference sequence). The source of this sequence is a woman in her 30s with active or convalescent COVID-19. The sequencing input was peripheral blood. V gene TRBV5-5 combines with J gene TRBJ2-5; maybe TRBD2 (6 bases). CDR3 loop: CASSSGDEETQYF. CDR3 coding DNA: TGTGCCAGCAGCTCGGGAGACGAGGAGACCCAGTACTTC.